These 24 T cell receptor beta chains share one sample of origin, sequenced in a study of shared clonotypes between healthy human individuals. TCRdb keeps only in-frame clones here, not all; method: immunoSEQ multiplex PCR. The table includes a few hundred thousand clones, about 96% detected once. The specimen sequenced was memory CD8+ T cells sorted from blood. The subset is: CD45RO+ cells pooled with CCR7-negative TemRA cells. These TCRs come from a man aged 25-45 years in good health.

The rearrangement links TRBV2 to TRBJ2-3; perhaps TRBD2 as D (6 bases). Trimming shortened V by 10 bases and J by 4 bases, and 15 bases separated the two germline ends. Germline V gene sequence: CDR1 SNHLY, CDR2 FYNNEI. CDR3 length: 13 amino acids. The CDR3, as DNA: TGTGCCACTGGGGGGAGACGCGCAGATACGCAGTATTTT. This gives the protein CATGGRRADTQYF.

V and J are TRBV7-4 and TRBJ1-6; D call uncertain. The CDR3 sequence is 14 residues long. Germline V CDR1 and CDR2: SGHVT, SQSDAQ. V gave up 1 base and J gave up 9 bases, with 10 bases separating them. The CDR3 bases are TGTGCCAGCAGCTTAGGTAGGGTGGGTTCACCCCTCCACTTT. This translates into CASSLGRVGSPLHF.

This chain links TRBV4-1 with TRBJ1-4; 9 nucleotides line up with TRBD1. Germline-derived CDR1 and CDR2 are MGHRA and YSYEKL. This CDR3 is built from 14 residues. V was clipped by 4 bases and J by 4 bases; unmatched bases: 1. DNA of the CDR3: TGCGCCAGCAGCCGGACAGGGGTTAATGAAAAACTGTTTTTT. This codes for CASSRTGVNEKLFF.

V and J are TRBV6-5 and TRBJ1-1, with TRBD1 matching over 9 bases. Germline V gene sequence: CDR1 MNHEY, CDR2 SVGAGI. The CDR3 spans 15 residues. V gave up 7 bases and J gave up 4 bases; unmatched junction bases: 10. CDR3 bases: TGTGCCAGCATGCAACAGGGGGCTGGGAGCACTGAAGCTTTCTTT. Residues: CASMQQGAGSTEAFF.

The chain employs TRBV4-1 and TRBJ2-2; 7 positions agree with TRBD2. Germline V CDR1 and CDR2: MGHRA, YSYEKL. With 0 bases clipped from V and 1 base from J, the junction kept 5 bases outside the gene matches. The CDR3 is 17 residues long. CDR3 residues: CASSQEGSGQNTGELFF. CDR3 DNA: TGCGCCAGCAGCCAAGAAGGTAGCGGGCAGAACACCGGGGAGCTGTTTTTT.

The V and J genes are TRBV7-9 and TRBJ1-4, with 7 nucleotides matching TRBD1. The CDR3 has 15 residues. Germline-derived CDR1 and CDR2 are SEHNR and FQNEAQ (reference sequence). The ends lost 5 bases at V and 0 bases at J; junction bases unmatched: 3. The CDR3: CASSTTGATNEKLFF. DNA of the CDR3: TGTGCCAGCAGCACTACAGGGGCAACTAATGAAAAACTGTTTTTT.

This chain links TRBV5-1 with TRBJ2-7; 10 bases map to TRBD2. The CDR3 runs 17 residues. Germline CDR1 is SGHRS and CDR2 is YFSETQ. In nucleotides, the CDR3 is TGCGCACACCGTACTACGCCTAGCGGGAGAGGGTCCCGGGGGCAGTACTTC. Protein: CAHRTTPSGRGSRGQYF.

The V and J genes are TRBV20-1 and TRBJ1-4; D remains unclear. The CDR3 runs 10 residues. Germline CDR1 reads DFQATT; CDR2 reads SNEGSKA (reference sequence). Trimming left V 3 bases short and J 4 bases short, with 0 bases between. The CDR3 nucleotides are TGCAGTGCTAGTAATGAAAAACTGTTTTTT. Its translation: CSASNEKLFF.

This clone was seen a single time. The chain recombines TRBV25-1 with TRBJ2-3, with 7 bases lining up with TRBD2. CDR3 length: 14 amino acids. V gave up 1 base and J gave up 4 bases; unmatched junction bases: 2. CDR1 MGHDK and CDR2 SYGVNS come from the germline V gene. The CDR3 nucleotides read TGTGCCAGCAGTGAATGGGGAGGGGCAGATACGCAGTATTTT. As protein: CASSEWGGADTQYF.

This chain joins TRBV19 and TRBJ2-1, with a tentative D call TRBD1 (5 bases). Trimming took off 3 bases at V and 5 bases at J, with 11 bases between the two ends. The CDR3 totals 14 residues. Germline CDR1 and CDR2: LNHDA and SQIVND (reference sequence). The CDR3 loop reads CASSMGLVNNEQFF. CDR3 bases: TGTGCCAGTAGTATGGGGCTAGTCAACAATGAGCAGTTCTTC.

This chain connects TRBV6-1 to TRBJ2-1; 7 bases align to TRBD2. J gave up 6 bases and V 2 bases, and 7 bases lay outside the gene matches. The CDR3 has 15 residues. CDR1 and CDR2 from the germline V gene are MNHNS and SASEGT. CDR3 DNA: TGTGCCAGCAGTGAATGGCTAGCGGAGTTCAATGAGCAGTTCTTC. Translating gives CASSEWLAEFNEQFF.

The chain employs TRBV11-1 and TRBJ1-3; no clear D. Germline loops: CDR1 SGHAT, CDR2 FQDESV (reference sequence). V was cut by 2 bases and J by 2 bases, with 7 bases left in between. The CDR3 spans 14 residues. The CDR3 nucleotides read TGTGCCAGCAGCTTAAGCGGACCTGGAAACACCATATATTTT. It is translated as CASSLSGPGNTIYF.

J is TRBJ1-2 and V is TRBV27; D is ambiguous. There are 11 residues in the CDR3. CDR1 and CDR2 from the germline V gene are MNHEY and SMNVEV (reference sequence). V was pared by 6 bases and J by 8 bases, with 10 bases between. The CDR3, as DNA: TGTGCCAGCAGATCTACCCGGGGCTACACCTTC. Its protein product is CASRSTRGYTF.

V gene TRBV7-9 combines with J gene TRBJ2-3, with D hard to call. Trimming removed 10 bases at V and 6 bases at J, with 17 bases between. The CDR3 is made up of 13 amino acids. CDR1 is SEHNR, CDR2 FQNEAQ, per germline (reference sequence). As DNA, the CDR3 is TGTGCCACCCGGGTCTTCAGAGCCGATACGCAGTATTTT. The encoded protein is CATRVFRADTQYF.

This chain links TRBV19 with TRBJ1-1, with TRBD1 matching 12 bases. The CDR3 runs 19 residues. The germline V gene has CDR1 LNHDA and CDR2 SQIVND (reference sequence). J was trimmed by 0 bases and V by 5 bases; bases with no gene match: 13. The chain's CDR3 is CASSLFPGQGAPMNTEAFF. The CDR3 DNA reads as TGTGCCAGTAGTCTATTTCCGGGACAGGGGGCCCCCATGAACACTGAAGCTTTCTTT.

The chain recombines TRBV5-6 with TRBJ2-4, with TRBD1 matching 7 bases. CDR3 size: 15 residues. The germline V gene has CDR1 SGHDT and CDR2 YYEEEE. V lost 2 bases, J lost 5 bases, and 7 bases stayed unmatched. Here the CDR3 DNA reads TGTGCCAGCAGCTTCGCGAGGGGGCCCCAAAACATTCAGTACTTC. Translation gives CASSFARGPQNIQYF. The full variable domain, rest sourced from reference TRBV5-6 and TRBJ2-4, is DAGVTQSPTHLIKTRGQQVTLRCSPKSGHDTVSWYQQALGQGPQFIFQYYEEEERQRGNFPDRFSGHQFPNYSSELNVNALLLGDSALYLCASSFARGPQNIQYFGAGTRLSVL.

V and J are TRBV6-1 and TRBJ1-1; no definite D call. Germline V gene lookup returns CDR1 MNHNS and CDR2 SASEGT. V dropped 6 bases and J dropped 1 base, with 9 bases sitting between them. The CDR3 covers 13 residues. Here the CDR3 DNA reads TGTGCCAGCAGCCCTGCCTGGAACACTGAAGCTTTCTTT. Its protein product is CASSPAWNTEAFF.

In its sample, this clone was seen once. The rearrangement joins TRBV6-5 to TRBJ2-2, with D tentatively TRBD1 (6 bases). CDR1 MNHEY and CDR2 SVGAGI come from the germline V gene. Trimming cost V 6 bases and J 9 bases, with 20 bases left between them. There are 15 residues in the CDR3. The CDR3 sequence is CASSRNRDRTRELFF. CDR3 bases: TGTGCCAGCAGCCGAAATAGAGACAGGACCCGGGAGCTGTTTTTT.

The CDR3 sequence: CASSPDSGRGAKNIQYF. The CDR3 coding sequence is TGTGCCAGCAGCCCCGACAGCGGGAGAGGGGCCAAAAACATTCAGTACTTC. The chain carries TRBV9 and TRBJ2-4; TRBD2 agrees at 8 bases. CDR3 length equals 17 residues. Germline V gene sequence: CDR1 SGDLS, CDR2 YYNGEE. V trimming: 4 bases; J trimming: 1 base; junction bases outside the gene matches: 10. Looking up the rest from reference TRBV9 and TRBJ2-4 gives the full variable domain: DSGVTQTPKHLITATGQRVTLRCSPRSGDLSVYWYQQSLDQGLQFLIQYYNGEERAKGNILERFSAQQFPDLHSELNLSSLELGDSALYFCASSPDSGRGAKNIQYFGAGTRLSVL.

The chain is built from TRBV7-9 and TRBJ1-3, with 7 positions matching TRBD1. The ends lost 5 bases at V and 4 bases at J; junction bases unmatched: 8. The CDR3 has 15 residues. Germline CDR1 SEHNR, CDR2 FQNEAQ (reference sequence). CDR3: CASSVFDREGNTIYF. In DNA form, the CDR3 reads TGTGCCAGCAGCGTGTTTGACAGGGAAGGAAACACCATATATTTT.

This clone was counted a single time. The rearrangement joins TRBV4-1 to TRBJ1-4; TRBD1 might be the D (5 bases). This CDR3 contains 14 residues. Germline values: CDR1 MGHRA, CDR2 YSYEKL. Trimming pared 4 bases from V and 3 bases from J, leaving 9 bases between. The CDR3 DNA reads TGCGCCAGCAGCCCTCGGGGGGCTAATGAAAAACTGTTTTTT. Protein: CASSPRGANEKLFF.

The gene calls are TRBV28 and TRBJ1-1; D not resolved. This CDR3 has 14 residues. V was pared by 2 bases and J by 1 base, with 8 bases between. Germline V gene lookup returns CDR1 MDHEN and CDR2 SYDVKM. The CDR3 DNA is TGTGCCAGCAGTTTAGGGTCGCGGAACACTGAAGCTTTCTTT. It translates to CASSLGSRNTEAFF.

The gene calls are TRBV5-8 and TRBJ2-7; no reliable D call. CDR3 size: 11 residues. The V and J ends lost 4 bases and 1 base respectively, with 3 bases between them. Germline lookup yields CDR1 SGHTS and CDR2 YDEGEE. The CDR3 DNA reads TGTGCCAGCAGCCGATCCTACGAGCAGTACTTC. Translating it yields CASSRSYEQYF.

The CDR3 DNA follows: TGTGCCAGCAGTTTATGGACTAGCGGCACCGGGGAGCTGTTTTTT. This sequence encodes CASSLWTSGTGELFF. The rearrangement links TRBV27 to TRBJ2-2, with 10 bases lining up with TRBD2. With 1 base clipped from V and 4 bases from J, the junction kept 0 bases outside the gene matches. The CDR3 runs to 15 residues. Germline CDR1 is MNHEY and CDR2 is SMNVEV (reference sequence).